This TCR beta chain was identified in a study of healthy donors' naive CD4 and CD8 T cells (dated by TCRdb to about 2015). For the study in its entirety: Donor selection covered three age groups (20-25, 40-50 and 60-70 years) with over 5 people in each, and the resulting cohort had a mean age of approximately 44 and was half female. Rearranged TCR alpha and beta chains from naive CD4+ and CD8+ T cells were sequenced in the study to test how TCR variation relates to lineage commitment. Donors were HLA-typed by sequencing at HLA-A, -B, -C, -DRB1, -DQB1 and -DPB1 using the SBTexcellerator protocol, an ABI3130xl analyzer and SBTengine software. The peripheral blood mononuclear cells came from roughly 18 individuals who were healthy and unrelated. For TCR alpha, a new primer set was designed to cover all functional IMGT alpha gene variants, and the remainder of the protocol was kept the same as the beta-chain workflow.

Sequenced using a 454 GS FLX Titanium. A previously published linear amplification protocol was used to build the TCR libraries, starting from roughly 500 ng of total RNA. The Roche/454 Genome Sequencer with Titanium chemistry was used for sequencing. In the source study's methods: From several of the healthy donors, 70,000 to 85,000 rearranged TCR alpha transcripts were sequenced. Duplicate transcripts were dropped, and unique TCR clonotypes were identified by the CDR3 junction according to IMGT nomenclature. Using logistic regression in R 2.13.0, the researchers modeled CD4 versus CD8 status as a function of V and J genes, with an adjustment for donor effects and a Bonferroni correction for multiple testing. Using fastp trimming at Q25 and MiXCR clonotype assembly, TCRdb reanalyzed the public sequencing data and kept in-frame beta chains. One record per CDR3 amino acid sequence lists the most common genes and DNA. V and J calls and clone size were set by TCRdb, not the authors. The sample contains 200,000 or so distinct CDR3 sequences, over 60% of them found a single time. Together, the top ten hold roughly 2.3% of the sample.

From the cysteine up to the phenylalanine, the CDR3 has a length of 15 residues. Only the CDR3 region is kept as DNA, spanning 45 bases read in frame from base 1. The germline V gene sets CDR1 to SQVTM and CDR2 to ANQGSEA. After removal of 1 base from V and 8 bases from J, the junction retains 11 bases not matched to a gene. Points on this clonotype: The antigen it binds to is not known. There are no base qualities to consult, and no much larger clone falls within one base.

Cells with a CD4+CD8-CD45RO-CD45RA+ profile were isolated by FACS and defined as naive CD4+ T cells, and those with a CD8+CD4-CD45RA+CD27bright profile were defined as naive CD8+ T cells. Sorting used antibodies against CD4 (RPA-T4), CD8 (SK1), CD27 (O323), CD45RA (HI100) and CD45RO (UCHL1). What the work shows at the level of the full study, not this receptor alone: Naive CD4+ and CD8+ cells reportedly showed biased usage of most V and J gene segments, and this bias was consistent across donors and independent of HLA genotype. About 14% of the variance in CD4/CD8 propensity appeared to be explained jointly by V genes, J genes and CDR3 charge, in a largely additive manner. Because alpha and beta chains were sequenced in bulk and could not be paired, the effects of the two chains in combination were not assessed. In both chains, CD4+ lineage was associated with a positively charged CDR3 and CD8+ lineage with a negatively charged CDR3. Possible repertoire bias arising from homeostatic proliferation of naive T cells was not directly addressed.

The chain uses TRBV29-1 and TRBJ2-1, with TRBD2 matching 7 junction bases. The TCR sequence derives from a pool of human donors in good health; the sample pools cells from several healthy donors. Sequencing was done on a sample of naive CD4+ and CD8+ T cells sorted from blood, pooled from several donors. The intended sense of this specimen's cell subset or site label: FACS-sorted naive CD4+ (CD45RO-CD45RA+) and naive CD8+ (CD45RA+CD27bright) T cells. The bases are TGCAGCGTTGAAGCGGGAGGTAGAATTATCTATGAGCAGTTCTTC. Its protein is CSVEAGGRIIYEQFF.